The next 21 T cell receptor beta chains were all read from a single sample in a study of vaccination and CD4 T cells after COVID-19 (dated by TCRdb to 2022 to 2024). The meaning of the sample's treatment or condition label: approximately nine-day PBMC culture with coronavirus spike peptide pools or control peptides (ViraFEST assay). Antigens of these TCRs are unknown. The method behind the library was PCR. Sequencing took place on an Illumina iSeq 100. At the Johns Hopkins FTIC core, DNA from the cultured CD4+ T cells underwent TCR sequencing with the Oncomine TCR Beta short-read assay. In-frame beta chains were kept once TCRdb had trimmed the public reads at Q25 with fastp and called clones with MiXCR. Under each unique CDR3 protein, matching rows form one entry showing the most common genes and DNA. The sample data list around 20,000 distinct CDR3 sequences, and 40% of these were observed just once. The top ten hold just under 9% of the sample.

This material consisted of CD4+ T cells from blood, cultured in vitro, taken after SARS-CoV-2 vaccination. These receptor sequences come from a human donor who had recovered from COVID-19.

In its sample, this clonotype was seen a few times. CDR3 sequence reads: CASSPTGTGDAVVGHNSPLHF. The CDR3 bases are TGTGCCAGCAGTCCGACCGGGACAGGGGACGCGGTGGTCGGACATAATTCACCCCTCCACTTT. The chain recombines TRBV27 with TRBJ1-6; 10 nucleotides agree with TRBD1. The CDR3 spans 21 residues. Unmatched junction bases numbered 21, after V lost 5 bases and J lost 5 bases. Germline V gene lookup returns CDR1 MNHEY and CDR2 SMNVEV (reference sequence).

The CDR3 coding sequence is TGTGCCAGCAGGAACCTAGCGGGAGGGCCTTCCGAGACCCAGTACTTC. Protein product: CASRNLAGGPSETQYF. The chain employs TRBV6-1 and TRBJ2-5; TRBD2 matches at 12 bases. V lost 6 bases to trimming and J lost 5 bases; unmatched junction nucleotides: 10. The CDR3 runs 16 residues. Germline lookup yields CDR1 MNHNS and CDR2 SASEGT.

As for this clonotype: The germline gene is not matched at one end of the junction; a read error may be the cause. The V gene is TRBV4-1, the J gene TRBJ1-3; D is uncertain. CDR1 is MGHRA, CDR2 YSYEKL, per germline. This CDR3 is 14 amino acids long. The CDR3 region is CASSHDSSRNTIYF. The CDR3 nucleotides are TGCGCCAGCAGCCATGATAGCTCTCGAAACACCATATATTTT.

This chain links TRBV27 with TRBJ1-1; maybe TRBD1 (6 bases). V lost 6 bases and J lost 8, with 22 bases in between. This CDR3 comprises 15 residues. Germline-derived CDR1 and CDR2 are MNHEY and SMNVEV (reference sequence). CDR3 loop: CASRRYRDLRVEAFF. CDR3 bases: TGTGCCAGCAGGCGATACAGGGACCTTAGGGTCGAAGCTTTCTTT.

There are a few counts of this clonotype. The CDR3 loop is CSARAQGLTYEQYF. The CDR3 nucleotides read TGCAGTGCTAGGGCCCAGGGTCTTACCTACGAGCAGTACTTC. V is TRBV20-1 and J is TRBJ2-7; D may be TRBD1 (5 bases). Germline values: CDR1 DFQATT, CDR2 SNEGSKA (reference sequence). The CDR3 covers 14 residues. V was trimmed by 3 bases and J by 2 bases, leaving 14 bases between them.

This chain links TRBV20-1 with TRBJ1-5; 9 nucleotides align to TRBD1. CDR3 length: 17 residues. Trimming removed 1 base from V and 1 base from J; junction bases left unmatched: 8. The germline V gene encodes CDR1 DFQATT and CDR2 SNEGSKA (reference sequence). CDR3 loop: CSARASTGTGSNQPQHF. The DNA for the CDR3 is TGCAGTGCTAGAGCTTCCACCGGGACAGGGAGCAATCAGCCCCAGCATTTT.

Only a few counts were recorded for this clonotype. The CDR3 coding sequence is TGCAGTGCCTTGGACAGGGGCGGCTCCTACGAGCAGTACTTC. It codes for CSALDRGGSYEQYF. The J gene is TRBJ2-7, the V gene TRBV20-1; TRBD1 matches at 9 bases. Trimming cost V 6 bases and J 0 bases; bases outside gene matches: 6. The CDR3 runs to 14 residues. CDR1 is DFQATT, CDR2 SNEGSKA, per germline (reference sequence).

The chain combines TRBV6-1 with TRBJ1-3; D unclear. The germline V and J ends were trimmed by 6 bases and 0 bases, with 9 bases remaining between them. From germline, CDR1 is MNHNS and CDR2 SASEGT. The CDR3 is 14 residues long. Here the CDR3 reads CASSLTPSGNTIYF. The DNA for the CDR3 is TGTGCCAGCAGCTTGACTCCCTCTGGAAACACCATATATTTT.

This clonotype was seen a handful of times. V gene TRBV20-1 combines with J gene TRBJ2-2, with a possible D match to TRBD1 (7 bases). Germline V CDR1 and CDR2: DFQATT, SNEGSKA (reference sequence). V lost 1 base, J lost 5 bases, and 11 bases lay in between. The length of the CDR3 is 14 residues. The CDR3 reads CSARGQGGTGELFF. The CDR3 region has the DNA TGCAGTGCTAGAGGACAGGGAGGAACCGGGGAGCTGTTTTTT.

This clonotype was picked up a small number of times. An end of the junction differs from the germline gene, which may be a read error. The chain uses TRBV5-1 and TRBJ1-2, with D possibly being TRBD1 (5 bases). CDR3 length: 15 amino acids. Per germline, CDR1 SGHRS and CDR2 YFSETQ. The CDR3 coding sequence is TGCGCTAGCAGCTTTGGGGCCGGGACCGCCGGAGGCTACACCTTC. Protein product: CASSFGAGTAGGYTF.

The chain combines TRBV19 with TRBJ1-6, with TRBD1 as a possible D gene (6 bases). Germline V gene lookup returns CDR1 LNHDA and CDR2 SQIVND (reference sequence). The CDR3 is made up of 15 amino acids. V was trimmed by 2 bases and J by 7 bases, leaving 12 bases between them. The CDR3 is CASSIPPRGNSPLHF. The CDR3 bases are TGTGCCAGTAGTATACCACCCAGGGGCAATTCACCCCTCCACTTT.

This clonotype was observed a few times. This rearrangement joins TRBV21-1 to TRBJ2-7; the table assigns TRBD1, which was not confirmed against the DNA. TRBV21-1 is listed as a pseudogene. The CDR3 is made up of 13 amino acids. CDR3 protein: CASSSSSRGEQYF. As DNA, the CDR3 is TGTGCCAGCAGCAGCTCATCCCGGGGCGAGCAGTACTTC.

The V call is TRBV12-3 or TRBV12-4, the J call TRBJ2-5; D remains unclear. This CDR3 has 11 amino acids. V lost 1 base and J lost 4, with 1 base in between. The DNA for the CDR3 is TGTGCCAGCAGTTTAGTAGAGACCCAGTACTTC. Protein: CASSLVETQYF.

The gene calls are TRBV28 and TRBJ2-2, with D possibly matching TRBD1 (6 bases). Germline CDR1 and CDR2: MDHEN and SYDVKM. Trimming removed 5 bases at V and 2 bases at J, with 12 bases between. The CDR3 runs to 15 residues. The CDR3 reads CASSALRGNTGELFF. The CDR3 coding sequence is TGTGCCAGCAGTGCACTCAGGGGAAACACCGGGGAGCTGTTTTTT.

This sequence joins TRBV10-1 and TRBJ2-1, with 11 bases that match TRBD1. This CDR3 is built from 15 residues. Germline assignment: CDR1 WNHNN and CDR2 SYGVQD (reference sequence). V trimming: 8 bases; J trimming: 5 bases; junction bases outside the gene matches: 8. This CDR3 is CASSRGQGGDNEQFF. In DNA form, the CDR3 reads TGCGCCAGCTCACGGGGACAGGGGGGGGACAATGAGCAGTTCTTC.

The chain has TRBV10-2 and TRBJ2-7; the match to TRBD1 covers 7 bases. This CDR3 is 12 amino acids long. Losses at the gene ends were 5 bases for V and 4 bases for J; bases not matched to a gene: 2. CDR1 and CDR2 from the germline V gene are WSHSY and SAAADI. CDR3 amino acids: CASSLQGYEQYF. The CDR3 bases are TGCGCCAGCAGTTTACAGGGGTACGAGCAGTACTTC.

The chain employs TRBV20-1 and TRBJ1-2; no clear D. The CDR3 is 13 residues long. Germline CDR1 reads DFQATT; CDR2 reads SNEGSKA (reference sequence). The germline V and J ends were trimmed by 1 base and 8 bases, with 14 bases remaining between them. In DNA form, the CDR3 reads TGCAGTGCTAGAGTTAGTCCCCAATGGGGCTACACCTTC. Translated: CSARVSPQWGYTF.

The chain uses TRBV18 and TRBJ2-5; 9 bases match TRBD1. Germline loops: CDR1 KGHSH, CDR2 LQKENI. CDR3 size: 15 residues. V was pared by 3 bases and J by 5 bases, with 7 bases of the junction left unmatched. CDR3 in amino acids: CASSPPGQGWETQYF. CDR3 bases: TGTGCCAGCTCACCGCCGGGACAGGGTTGGGAGACCCAGTACTTC.

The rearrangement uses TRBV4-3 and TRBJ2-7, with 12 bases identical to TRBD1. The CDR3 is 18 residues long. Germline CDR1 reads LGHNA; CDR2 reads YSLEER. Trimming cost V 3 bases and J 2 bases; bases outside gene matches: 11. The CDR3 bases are TGCGCCAGCAGCCAGGATACCACCGGGACAGGGGGCGCCTACGAGCAGTACTTC. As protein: CASSQDTTGTGGAYEQYF.

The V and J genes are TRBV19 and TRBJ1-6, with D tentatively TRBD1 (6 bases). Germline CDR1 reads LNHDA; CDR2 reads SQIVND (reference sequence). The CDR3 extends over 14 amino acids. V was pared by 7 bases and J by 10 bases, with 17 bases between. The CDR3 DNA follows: TGTGCCAGTAACTCCGGGACACCAATGTCACCCCTCCACTTT. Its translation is CASNSGTPMSPLHF.

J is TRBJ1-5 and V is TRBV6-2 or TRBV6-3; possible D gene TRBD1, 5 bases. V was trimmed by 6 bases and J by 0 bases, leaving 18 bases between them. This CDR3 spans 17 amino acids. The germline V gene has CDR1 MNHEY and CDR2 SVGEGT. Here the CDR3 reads CASRHRDDLYSNQPQHF. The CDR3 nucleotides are TGTGCCAGCAGACACCGGGACGACCTTTATAGCAATCAGCCCCAGCATTTT.